A selection of T cell receptor beta chains follows, all from one sample in a study of identifying expanded T cells in peripheral blood. Clones were sequenced by immunoSEQ multiplex PCR, and TCRdb holds only the in-frame ones, with some missing. Here the sample spans tens of thousands of clones, around 90% being singletons. The sequencing input was blood. The source of these receptors is a person aged 18 to 75 in good health. CDR3s include the opening cysteine and the closing phenylalanine or tryptophan. The D gene is left open where the match is weak. Not every row has a clone size; where given, it reads once, few, many or a size class.

v_gene: TRBV19
d_gene: TRBD1
abundance: NA
j_gene: TRBJ2-1
CDR3aa: CASSTGQGAGNEQFF
CDR3nt: TGTGCCAGTAGTACAGGACAGGGGGCGGGAAATGAGCAGTTCTTC

v_gene: TRBV6-5
d_gene: NA
abundance: NA
j_gene: TRBJ1-5
CDR3aa: CASRGSYWDQPQHF
CDR3nt: TGTGCCAGCAGGGGGTCATACTGGGATCAGCCCCAGCATTTT

v_gene: TRBV6-4
d_gene: NA
abundance: NA
j_gene: TRBJ2-1
CDR3aa: CASSDGNRYNEQFF
CDR3nt: TGTGCCAGCAGTGACGGGAACCGTTACAATGAGCAGTTCTTC

v_gene: TRBV6-1
d_gene: NA
abundance: NA
j_gene: TRBJ1-1
CDR3aa: CASSANRDIEAFF
CDR3nt: TGTGCCAGCAGTGCGAACCGGGACATTGAAGCTTTCTTT

v_gene: TRBV6-6
d_gene: NA
abundance: NA
j_gene: TRBJ1-5
CDR3aa: CASSYSNNQPQHF
CDR3nt: TGTGCCAGCAGTTACTCGAATAATCAGCCCCAGCATTTT

v_gene: TRBV11-2
d_gene: NA
abundance: NA
j_gene: TRBJ2-7
CDR3aa: CASSRSYYSRSHYEQYF
CDR3nt: TGTGCCAGCAGCCGCAGCTATTACAGTCGCAGCCACTACGAGCAGTACTTC

v_gene: TRBV7-9
d_gene: NA
abundance: NA
j_gene: TRBJ1-1
CDR3aa: CASSLDVTEAFF
CDR3nt: TGTGCCAGCAGCTTAGATGTCACTGAAGCTTTCTTT

v_gene: TRBV18
d_gene: TRBD2
abundance: NA
j_gene: TRBJ2-3
CDR3aa: CASSPPRLAGVTDTQYF
CDR3nt: TGTGCCAGCTCACCACCAAGGCTAGCGGGGGTCACAGATACGCAGTATTTT

v_gene: TRBV6-6
d_gene: NA
abundance: NA
j_gene: TRBJ2-5
CDR3aa: CASSGGYRETQYF
CDR3nt: TGTGCCAGCAGTGGTGGGTACCGCGAGACCCAGTACTTC

v_gene: TRBV6-1
d_gene: TRBD1
abundance: NA
j_gene: TRBJ1-4
CDR3aa: CASTGQVNEKLFF
CDR3nt: TGTGCCAGCACCGGACAGGTTAATGAAAAACTGTTTTTT

v_gene: TRBV5-8
d_gene: NA
abundance: NA
j_gene: TRBJ2-5
CDR3aa: CASSLIETDSDLGETQYF
CDR3nt: TGTGCCAGCAGCTTAATAGAGACGGACAGCGACCTGGGGGAGACCCAGTACTTC

v_gene: TRBV27
d_gene: NA
abundance: NA
j_gene: TRBJ1-2
CDR3aa: CASSLSILGEVDGYTF
CDR3nt: TGTGCCAGCAGTTTATCGATTCTCGGTGAAGTCGATGGCTACACCTTC

v_gene: TRBV6-1
d_gene: TRBD1
abundance: NA
j_gene: TRBJ2-7
CDR3aa: CASSPGVDRGYEQYF
CDR3nt: TGTGCCAGCAGCCCAGGCGTGGACAGGGGGTACGAGCAGTACTTC

v_gene: TRBV18
d_gene: NA
abundance: NA
j_gene: TRBJ1-4
CDR3aa: CASSPGDLSVGEKLFF
CDR3nt: TGTGCCAGCTCACCAGGGGATCTCTCGGTTGGGGAAAAACTGTTTTTT

v_gene: TRBV4-3
d_gene: NA
abundance: NA
j_gene: TRBJ2-5
CDR3aa: CASSQDPQETQYF
CDR3nt: TGCGCCAGCAGCCAAGATCCTCAAGAGACCCAGTACTTC

v_gene: TRBV7-9
d_gene: TRBD2
abundance: NA
j_gene: TRBJ2-1
CDR3aa: CASSSGLVYNEQFF
CDR3nt: TGTGCCAGCAGCTCGGGACTAGTCTACAATGAGCAGTTCTTC

v_gene: TRBV4-3
d_gene: NA
abundance: NA
j_gene: TRBJ2-3
CDR3aa: CASSQERGAVMNTQYF
CDR3nt: TGCGCCAGCAGCCAAGAACGGGGGGCCGTTATGAATACGCAGTATTTT

v_gene: TRBV5-6
d_gene: TRBD1
abundance: few
j_gene: TRBJ1-6
CDR3aa: CASSLDRGRPPLHF
CDR3nt: TGTGCCAGCAGCCTGGACAGGGGTAGGCCACCCCTCCACTTT

v_gene: TRBV9
d_gene: NA
abundance: NA
j_gene: TRBJ1-1
CDR3aa: CASTKIEGTEAFF
CDR3nt: TGTGCCAGCACCAAGATTGAGGGCACTGAAGCTTTCTTT

v_gene: TRBV6-1
d_gene: TRBD1
abundance: NA
j_gene: TRBJ2-2
CDR3aa: CASGGDSSPSTGELFF
CDR3nt: TGTGCCAGCGGTGGGGACAGCTCCCCTTCCACCGGGGAGCTGTTTTTT

v_gene: TRBV28
d_gene: NA
abundance: NA
j_gene: TRBJ2-4
CDR3aa: CASIGGNWAAKNIQYF
CDR3nt: TGTGCCAGCATTGGGGGGAACTGGGCTGCCAAAAACATTCAGTACTTC

v_gene: TRBV6-5
d_gene: TRBD1
abundance: few
j_gene: TRBJ2-4
CDR3aa: CASSPTTGIQYF
CDR3nt: TGTGCCAGCAGCCCTACGACAGGGATTCAGTACTTC

v_gene: TRBV5-1
d_gene: NA
abundance: many
j_gene: TRBJ1-6
CDR3aa: CASSLGAGGNSPLHF
CDR3nt: TGCGCCAGCAGCCTGGGGGCGGGAGGAAATTCACCCCTCCACTTT

v_gene: TRBV19
d_gene: NA
abundance: once
j_gene: TRBJ2-2
CDR3aa: CASIRGAGANSNTGELFF
CDR3nt: TGTGCCAGTATTCGGGGGGCAGGGGCCAATTCGAACACCGGGGAGCTGTTTTTT

v_gene: TRBV18
d_gene: TRBD1
abundance: NA
j_gene: TRBJ1-1
CDR3aa: CASSRTGGTEAFF
CDR3nt: TGTGCCAGCTCGCGAACAGGGGGCACTGAAGCTTTCTTT

v_gene: TRBV19
d_gene: NA
abundance: NA
j_gene: TRBJ1-2
CDR3aa: CASSIRWSDYGYTF
CDR3nt: TGTGCCAGTAGTATACGGTGGTCGGACTATGGCTACACCTTC

v_gene: TRBV30
d_gene: NA
abundance: NA
j_gene: TRBJ1-1
CDR3aa: CAWSAGRNTEAFF
CDR3nt: TGTGCCTGGAGTGCAGGCCGGAACACTGAAGCTTTCTTT

v_gene: TRBV19
d_gene: TRBD1
abundance: NA
j_gene: TRBJ1-5
CDR3aa: CASNTGTGLRQPQHF
CDR3nt: TGTGCCAGTAATACCGGGACAGGGTTACGGCAGCCCCAGCATTTT